This T cell receptor beta chain was profiled in a study of T cell responses to AZD1222 COVID-19 vaccine. This clone was picked up one time. Repertoires were generated with immunoSEQ multiplex PCR, while TCRdb's copy carries only in-frame clones and drops some. Of more than 80,000 clones in the sample, 75% to 90% were seen once. Germline loops: CDR1 PRHDT, CDR2 FYEKMQ (reference sequence). This CDR3 comprises 17 residues. V was pared by 5 bases and J by 5 bases, with 12 bases of the junction left unmatched. Samples with a second dose at about 4 or about 12 weeks were pooled together. The sequences come from peripheral blood, collected 28 days after the second AZD1222 dose. This sequence joins TRBV13 and TRBJ2-2; 9 bases are a match to TRBD1. The sequence came from an adult who received the AZD1222 COVID-19 vaccine. CDR3 DNA: TGTGCCAGCAGCCGCGCGTCCGGGACAGGGAAGACCGGGGAGCTGTTTTTT. Its translation: CASSRASGTGKTGELFF.